One T cell receptor beta chain is described in this entry. Its antigen is still unknown. The data originate from a study of shared clonotypes between healthy human individuals. As for the study in general: The composition of the donors was a couple of women and a few men aged 18 to 49. Overall study results and limits: The genetic and exposure-history diversity represented was limited by few donors.

Libraries were prepared by immunoSEQ multiplex PCR; TCRdb keeps only in-frame clonotypes and omits some of them. The top ten hold around 0.37% of the sample, which has about 2.4 million clones, approximately 94% seen once. The V gene's germline CDR1 is MNHEY and CDR2 SMNVEV (reference sequence). CDR3 length: 14 residues. Both subsets, CD45RA+ naive and CD45RA-negative memory, were split from the CD4+ cells. This clonotype was sampled from a man aged 18-30 years in good health. Some clones in this sample may be carry-over from other donors' samples. The chain has TRBV27 and TRBJ2-5; TRBD2 is a possible D gene (6 bases). The better agreement between TRBJ2-7 and the DNA end casts doubt on the J call. The sample was naive CD4+ T cells from PBMCs. Noted subset: CD45RA+ positively selected. The CDR3 is CASKGTSSSYEQYF. The CDR3 DNA is TGTGCCAGCAAGGGGACTTCAAGCTCCTACGAGCAGTACTTC.